The clone carrying this T cell receptor (beta chain) has a count of ten or more. Per germline, CDR1 SQVTM and CDR2 ANQGSEA. CDR3 size: 16 residues. With 4 bases removed from V and 1 base from J, the gap between germline ends came to 14 bases. Time point given: blood at routine non-recurrence follow-up after resection. Extraction of whole RNA from tumor, nontumor lung or frozen PBMC preceded unsorted sequencing. This specimen comes from a study of spatial heterogeneity in lung cancer. Across the study: Mean representation of each unique TCR and UMI combination in the raw reads exceeded 9.5 occurrences.

A single record per CDR3 protein comes from TCRdb applying MiXCR to the 5' RACE reads. There are around 120,000 distinct CDR3 sequences in the sample; more than 10% occur only once, and 16% lies in the top ten. The input for sequencing was PBMCs, taken at follow-up. The chain recombines TRBV29-1 with TRBJ2-6; possibly TRBD1 for D (5 bases). The TCR was taken from a male donor with early-stage non-small cell lung cancer. The CDR3 sequence: CSVATGDVSGANVLTF. Here the CDR3 DNA reads TGCAGCGTTGCTACAGGAGACGTTTCTGGGGCCAACGTCCTGACTTTC.